This T cell receptor (beta chain) was profiled in a study of CD8 T cells in Susac syndrome. The study, taken as a whole, reports: The study recognized that its TCR sequencing and HLA analysis covered a relatively small number of individuals.

The sample holds a few counts of this clonotype. Its antigen remains unknown. The CDR3 is made up of 11 amino acids. In germline, CDR1 is SGHAT, CDR2 FQNNGV. J was trimmed by 6 bases and V by 8 bases; bases with no gene match: 1. About 0.45 to 1 ug RNA was reverse transcribed with random hexamers. An immunoSEQ multiplex PCR generated amplified TCR beta CDR3 products spanning 54 Vbeta and 13 Jbeta. TCRdb itself ran the immunoSEQ multiplex PCR reads through MiXCR, one entry per CDR3 protein. The sample lists 210,000 or so distinct CDR3 sequences; 92% were seen once. TCR beta from blood CD8+ and CD4+ T cells was sequenced. Included as multiple sclerosis controls were treatment-naive patients who had stable or active relapsing-remitting disease.

The gene calls are TRBV11-2 and TRBJ2-4; 7 bases are shared with TRBD1. Material for sequencing was CD8+ T cells from PBMCs. The sequence derives from a human donor with multiple sclerosis. The CDR3 spells CASRQGNIQYF. The CDR3 region has the DNA TGTGCCAGCCGACAGGGAAACATTCAGTACTTC.